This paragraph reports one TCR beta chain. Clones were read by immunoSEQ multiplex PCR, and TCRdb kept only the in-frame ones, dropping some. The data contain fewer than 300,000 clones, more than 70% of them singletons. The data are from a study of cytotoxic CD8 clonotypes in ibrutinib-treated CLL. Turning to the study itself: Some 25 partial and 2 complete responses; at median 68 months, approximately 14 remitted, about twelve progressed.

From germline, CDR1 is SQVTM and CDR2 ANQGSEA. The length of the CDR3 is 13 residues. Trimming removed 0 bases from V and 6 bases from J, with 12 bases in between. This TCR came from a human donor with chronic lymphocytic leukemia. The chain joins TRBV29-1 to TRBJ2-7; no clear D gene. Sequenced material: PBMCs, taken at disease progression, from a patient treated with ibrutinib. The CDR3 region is CSVEDIVGGEQYF. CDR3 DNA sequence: TGCAGCGTTGAAGATATAGTCGGTGGCGAGCAGTACTTC.